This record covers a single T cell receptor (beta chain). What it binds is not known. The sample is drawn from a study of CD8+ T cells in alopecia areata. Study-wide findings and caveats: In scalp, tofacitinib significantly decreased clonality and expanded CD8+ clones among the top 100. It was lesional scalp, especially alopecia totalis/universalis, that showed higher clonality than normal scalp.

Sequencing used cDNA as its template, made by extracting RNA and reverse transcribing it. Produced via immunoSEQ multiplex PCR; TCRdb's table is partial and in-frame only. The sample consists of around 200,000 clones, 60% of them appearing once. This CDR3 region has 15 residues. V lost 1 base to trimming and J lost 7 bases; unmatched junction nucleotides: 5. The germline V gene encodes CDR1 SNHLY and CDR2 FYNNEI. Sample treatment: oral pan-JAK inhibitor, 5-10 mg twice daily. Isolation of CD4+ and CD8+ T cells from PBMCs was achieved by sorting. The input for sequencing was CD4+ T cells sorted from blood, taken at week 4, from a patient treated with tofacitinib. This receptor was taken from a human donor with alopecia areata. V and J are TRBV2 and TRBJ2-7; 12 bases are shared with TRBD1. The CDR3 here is CASSEGGQGAREQYF. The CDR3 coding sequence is TGTGCCAGCAGTGAAGGGGGACAGGGGGCGCGGGAGCAGTACTTC.